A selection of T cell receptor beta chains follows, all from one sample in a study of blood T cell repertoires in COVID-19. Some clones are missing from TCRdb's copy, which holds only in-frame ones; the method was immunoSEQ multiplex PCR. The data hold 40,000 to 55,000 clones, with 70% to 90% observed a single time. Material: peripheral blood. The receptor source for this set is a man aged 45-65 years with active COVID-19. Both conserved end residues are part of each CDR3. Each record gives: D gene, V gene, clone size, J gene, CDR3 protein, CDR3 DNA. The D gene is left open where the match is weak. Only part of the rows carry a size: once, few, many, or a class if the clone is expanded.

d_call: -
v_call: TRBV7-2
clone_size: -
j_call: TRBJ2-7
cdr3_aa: CASSLSMEDEQYF
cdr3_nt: TGTGCCAGCAGCTTGAGCATGGAGGACGAGCAGTACTTC

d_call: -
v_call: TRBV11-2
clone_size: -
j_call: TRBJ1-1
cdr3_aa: CASSPPWGAIEAFF
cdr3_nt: TGTGCCAGCAGCCCCCCGTGGGGCGCGATTGAAGCTTTCTTT

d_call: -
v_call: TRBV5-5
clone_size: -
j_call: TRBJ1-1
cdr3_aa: CASSSHRVMNTEAFF
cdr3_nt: TGTGCCAGCAGCTCGCACAGGGTCATGAACACTGAAGCTTTCTTT

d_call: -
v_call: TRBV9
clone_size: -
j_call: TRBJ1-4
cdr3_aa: CASSSDIGNEKLFF
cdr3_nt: TGTGCCAGCAGCTCGGACATCGGTAATGAAAAACTGTTTTTT

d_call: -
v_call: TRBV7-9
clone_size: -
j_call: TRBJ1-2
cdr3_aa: CASSSPASGWRGGYTF
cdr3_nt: TGTGCCAGCAGCTCCCCGGCCTCAGGGTGGCGTGGCGGCTACACCTTC

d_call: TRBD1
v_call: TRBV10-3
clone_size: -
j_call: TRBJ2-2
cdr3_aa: CAISERGQGGNTGELFF
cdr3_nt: TGTGCCATCAGTGAACGGGGACAGGGAGGGAACACCGGGGAGCTGTTTTTT

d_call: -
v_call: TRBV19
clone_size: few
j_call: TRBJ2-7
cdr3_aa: CASSISVTASEQYF
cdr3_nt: TGTGCCAGTAGTATTAGCGTCACTGCCTCCGAGCAGTACTTC

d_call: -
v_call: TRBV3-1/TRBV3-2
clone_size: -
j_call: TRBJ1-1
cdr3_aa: CASSQDRGTEAFF
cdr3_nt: TGTGCCAGCAGCCAAGATAGGGGCACTGAAGCTTTCTTT

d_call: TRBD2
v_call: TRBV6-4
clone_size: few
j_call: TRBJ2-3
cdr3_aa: CASSRLAGNTDTQYF
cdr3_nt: TGTGCCAGCAGTAGGCTAGCGGGGAACACAGATACGCAGTATTTT

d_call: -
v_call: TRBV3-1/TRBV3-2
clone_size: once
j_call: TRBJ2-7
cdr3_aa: CASSLPGHSYEQYF
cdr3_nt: TGTGCCAGCAGCCTCCCGGGACACTCCTACGAGCAGTACTTC

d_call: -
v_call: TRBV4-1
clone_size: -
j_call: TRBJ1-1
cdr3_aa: CASSHNRPVRMNTEAFF
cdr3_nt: TGCGCCAGCAGCCACAATCGCCCGGTGCGGATGAACACTGAAGCTTTCTTT

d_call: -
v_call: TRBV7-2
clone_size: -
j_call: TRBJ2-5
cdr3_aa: CASSSVVEETQYF
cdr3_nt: TGTGCCAGCAGCTCTGTTGTCGAAGAGACCCAGTACTTC

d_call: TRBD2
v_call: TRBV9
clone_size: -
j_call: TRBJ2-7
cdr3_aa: CASSVGDVAGGYEQYF
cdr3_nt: TGTGCCAGCAGCGTAGGAGACGTAGCGGGAGGGTACGAGCAGTACTTC

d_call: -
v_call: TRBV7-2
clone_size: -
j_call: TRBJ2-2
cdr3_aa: CASSLESGGVRGELFF
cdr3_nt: TGTGCCAGCAGCTTAGAAAGCGGTGGGGTACGCGGGGAGCTGTTTTTT

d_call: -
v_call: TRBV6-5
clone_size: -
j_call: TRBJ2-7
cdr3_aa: CASSYSLGTGYYEQYF
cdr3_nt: TGTGCCAGCAGTTACTCGTTAGGGACTGGATACTACGAGCAGTACTTC

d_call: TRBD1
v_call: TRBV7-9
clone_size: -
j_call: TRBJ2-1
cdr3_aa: CASSPDRDHEQFF
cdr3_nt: TGTGCCAGCAGCCCCGACAGGGATCATGAGCAGTTCTTC

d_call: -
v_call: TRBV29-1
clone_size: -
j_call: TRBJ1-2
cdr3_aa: CSVREDGYTF
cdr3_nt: TGCAGCGTACGGGAGGATGGCTACACCTTC

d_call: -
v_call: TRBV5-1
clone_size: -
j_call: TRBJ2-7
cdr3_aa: CASSLDSFYEQYF
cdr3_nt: TGCGCCAGCAGCTTGGACAGCTTCTACGAGCAGTACTTC

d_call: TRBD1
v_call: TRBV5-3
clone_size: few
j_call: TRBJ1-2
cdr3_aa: CARSPQGANYGYTF
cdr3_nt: TGTGCCAGAAGCCCACAGGGGGCTAACTATGGCTACACCTTC

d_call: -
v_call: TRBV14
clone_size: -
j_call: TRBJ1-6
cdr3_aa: CASSRDSHNSPLHF
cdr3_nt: TGTGCCAGCAGCCGCGACAGCCATAATTCACCCCTCCACTTT

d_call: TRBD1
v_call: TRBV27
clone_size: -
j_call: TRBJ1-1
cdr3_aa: CASSRQGGEAFF
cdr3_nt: TGTGCCAGCAGTAGACAGGGGGGTGAAGCTTTCTTT

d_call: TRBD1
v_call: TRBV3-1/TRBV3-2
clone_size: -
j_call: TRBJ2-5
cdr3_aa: CASSQARQGSQQETQYF
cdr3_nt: TGTGCCAGCAGCCAAGCCAGACAGGGCTCCCAGCAAGAGACCCAGTACTTC

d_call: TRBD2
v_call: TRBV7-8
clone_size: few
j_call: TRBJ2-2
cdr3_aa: CASSFPYLAGQDTGELFF
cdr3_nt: TGTGCCAGCAGCTTCCCATATCTAGCGGGTCAGGACACCGGGGAGCTGTTTTTT

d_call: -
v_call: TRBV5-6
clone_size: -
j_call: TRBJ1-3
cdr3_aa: CASSLSETAGNTIYF
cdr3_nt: TGTGCCAGCAGCTTGTCGGAGACAGCGGGAAACACCATATATTTT

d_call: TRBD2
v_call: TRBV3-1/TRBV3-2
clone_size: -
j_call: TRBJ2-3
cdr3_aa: CASSDRDYPSTDTQYF
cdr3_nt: TGTGCCAGCAGCGACCGGGACTACCCTAGCACAGATACGCAGTATTTT

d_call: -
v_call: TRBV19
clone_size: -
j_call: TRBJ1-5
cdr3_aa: CAFGPGNQPQHF
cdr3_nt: TGTGCCTTTGGGCCCGGCAATCAGCCCCAGCATTTT

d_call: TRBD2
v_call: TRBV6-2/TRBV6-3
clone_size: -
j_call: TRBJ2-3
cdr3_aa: CASSGSGRADTQYF
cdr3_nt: TGTGCCAGCAGTGGGAGCGGGAGGGCAGATACGCAGTATTTT

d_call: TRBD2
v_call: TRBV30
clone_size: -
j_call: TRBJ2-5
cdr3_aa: CAWRRASGSQETQYF
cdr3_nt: TGTGCCTGGAGACGGGCTAGCGGGAGTCAAGAGACCCAGTACTTC

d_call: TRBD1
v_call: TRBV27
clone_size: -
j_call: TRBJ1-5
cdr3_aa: CASSPGTENQPQHF
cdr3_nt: TGTGCCAGCAGTCCTGGGACAGAAAATCAGCCCCAGCATTTT

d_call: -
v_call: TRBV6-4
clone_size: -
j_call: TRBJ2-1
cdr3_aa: CASSPTRSGEQFF
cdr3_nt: TGTGCCAGCAGTCCCACCCGGTCGGGTGAGCAGTTCTTC

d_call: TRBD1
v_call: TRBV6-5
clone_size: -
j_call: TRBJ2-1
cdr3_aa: CASSPDRVTYNEQFF
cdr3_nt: TGTGCCAGCAGCCCGGACAGGGTTACCTACAATGAGCAGTTCTTC

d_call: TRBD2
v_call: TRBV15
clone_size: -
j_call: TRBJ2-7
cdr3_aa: CATSRTSGRAYEQYF
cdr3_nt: TGTGCCACCAGCAGGACTAGCGGGAGGGCCTACGAGCAGTACTTC

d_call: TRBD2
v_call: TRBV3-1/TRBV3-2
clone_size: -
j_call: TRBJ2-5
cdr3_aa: CASSPIAGRQETQYF
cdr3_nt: TGTGCCAGCAGTCCTATAGCGGGGCGGCAAGAGACCCAGTACTTC

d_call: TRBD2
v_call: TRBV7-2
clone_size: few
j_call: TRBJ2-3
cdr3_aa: CASSSLTSGGADTQYF
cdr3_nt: TGTGCCAGCAGCTCATTGACTAGCGGGGGGGCAGATACGCAGTATTTT

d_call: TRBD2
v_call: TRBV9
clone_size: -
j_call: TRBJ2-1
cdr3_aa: CASSVAGGGSVGEQFF
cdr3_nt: TGTGCCAGCAGCGTAGCGGGGGGGGGTTCGGTCGGTGAGCAGTTCTTC

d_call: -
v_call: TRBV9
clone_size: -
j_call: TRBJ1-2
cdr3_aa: CASSRPPTPYYTF
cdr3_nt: TGTGCCAGCAGCCGTCCCCCGACACCTTACTACACCTTC

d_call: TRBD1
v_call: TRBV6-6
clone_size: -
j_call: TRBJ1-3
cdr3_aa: CASSRAGTGAGNTIYF
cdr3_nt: TGTGCCAGCAGTAGAGCCGGGACAGGGGCTGGAAACACCATATATTTT

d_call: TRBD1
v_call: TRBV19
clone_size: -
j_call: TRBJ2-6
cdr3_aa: CASTPRGQGAVGANVLTF
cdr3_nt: TGTGCCAGTACCCCCCGAGGGCAGGGGGCTGTTGGGGCCAACGTCCTGACTTTC

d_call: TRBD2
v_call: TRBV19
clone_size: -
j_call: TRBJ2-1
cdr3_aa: CASSKRGIAGNLISSYNEQFF
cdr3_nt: TGTGCCAGTAGTAAAAGGGGGATAGCGGGAAACCTAATAAGCTCCTACAATGAGCAGTTCTTC

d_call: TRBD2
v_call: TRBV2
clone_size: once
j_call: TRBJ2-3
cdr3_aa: CASSEDGGGTDTQYF
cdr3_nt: TGTGCCAGCAGTGAAGACGGGGGGGGCACAGATACGCAGTATTTT

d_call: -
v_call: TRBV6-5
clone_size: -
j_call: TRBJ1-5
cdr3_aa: CASSPGNQPQHF
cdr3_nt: TGTGCCAGCAGCCCGGGGAATCAGCCCCAGCATTTT

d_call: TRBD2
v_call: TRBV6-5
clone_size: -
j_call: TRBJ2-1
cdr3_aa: CASTLGLAGGSEQFF
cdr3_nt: TGTGCCAGCACACTTGGACTAGCGGGAGGTAGTGAGCAGTTCTTC

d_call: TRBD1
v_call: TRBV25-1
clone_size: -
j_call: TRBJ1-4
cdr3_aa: CASSITGGANEKLFF
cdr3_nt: TGTGCCAGCAGTATCACAGGGGGGGCTAATGAAAAACTGTTTTTT

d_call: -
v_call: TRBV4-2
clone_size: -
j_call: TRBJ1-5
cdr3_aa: CASSQDLARSNQPQHF
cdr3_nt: TGTGCCAGCAGCCAAGATCTGGCACGCAGCAATCAGCCCCAGCATTTT

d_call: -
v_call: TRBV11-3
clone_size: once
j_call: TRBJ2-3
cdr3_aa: CASSLDTTRKSTDTQYF
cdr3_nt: TGTGCCAGCAGCTTAGACACAACCAGGAAAAGCACAGATACGCAGTATTTT

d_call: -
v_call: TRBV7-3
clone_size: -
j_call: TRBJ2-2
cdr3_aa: CASSYNRESGGELFF
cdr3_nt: TGTGCCAGCAGCTATAACCGGGAGAGCGGCGGGGAGCTGTTTTTT

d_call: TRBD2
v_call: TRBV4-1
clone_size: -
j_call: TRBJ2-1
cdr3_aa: CASSHPRGAGSSYNEQFF
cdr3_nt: TGCGCCAGCAGCCACCCGCGGGGGGCCGGGAGCTCCTACAATGAGCAGTTCTTC

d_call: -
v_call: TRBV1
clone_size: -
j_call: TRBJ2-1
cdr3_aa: CTSSLRNEQFF
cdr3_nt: TGCACCAGCAGCCTGAGGAATGAGCAGTTCTTC

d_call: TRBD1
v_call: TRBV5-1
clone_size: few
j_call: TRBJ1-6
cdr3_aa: CASSTPGTGAGTLHF
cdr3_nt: TGCGCCAGCAGCACGCCGGGGACAGGGGCTGGTACCCTCCACTTT

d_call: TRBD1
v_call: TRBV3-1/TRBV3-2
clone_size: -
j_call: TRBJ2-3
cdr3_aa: CASSQLRDRDTDTQYF
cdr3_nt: TGTGCCAGCAGCCAACTCCGGGACAGGGACACAGATACGCAGTATTTT

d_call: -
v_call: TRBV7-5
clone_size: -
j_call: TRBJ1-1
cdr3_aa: CARSLGSGREGTEAFF
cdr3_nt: TGTGCCAGAAGCTTAGGGTCGGGCAGGGAGGGCACTGAAGCTTTCTTT